These 9 T cell receptor beta chains share one sample of origin, sequenced in a study of T cell responses to AZD1222 COVID-19 vaccine. Generated by immunoSEQ multiplex PCR, the TCRdb table keeps only in-frame clones and is missing some. The sample carries about 190,000 clones, about 89% recorded once. Here the sequenced sample was peripheral blood, taken on day 0 of MenACWY control vaccination. Every receptor here comes from an adult in good health.

The V gene is TRBV5-1, the J gene TRBJ2-7; a possible D gene is TRBD2 (7 bases). This CDR3 has 13 amino acids. With 4 bases removed from V and 7 bases from J, the gap between germline ends came to 15 bases. Looked up from germline, CDR1 is SGHRS and CDR2 is YFSETQ. The CDR3 nucleotides read TGCGCCAGCAGCCCCACGGGGGGCTGGGAGCAGTACTTC. It is translated as CASSPTGGWEQYF.

In this sample, this clone turned up once. The rearrangement uses TRBV6-1 and TRBJ2-3; TRBD2 is a possible D gene (7 bases). CDR3 size: 19 residues. The ends were cut back, 1 base at V and 1 base at J, with 21 bases in the middle. Germline-derived CDR1 and CDR2 are MNHNS and SASEGT. CDR3: CASSEVSGGWGGRTDTQYF. CDR3 DNA: TGTGCCAGCAGTGAAGTTTCCGGGGGTTGGGGGGGCCGCACAGATACGCAGTATTTT.

The CDR3 DNA reads TGTGCCAGCAGCTTGGGGGAGACTGGCTACACCTTC. As protein: CASSLGETGYTF. The chain combines TRBV5-4 with TRBJ1-2; D not resolved. Germline V CDR1 and CDR2: SGHNT, YYREEE (reference sequence). This CDR3 region has 12 residues. V was shortened by 0 bases and J by 7 bases, with 7 bases between the two germline ends.

In this sample, this clone turned up once. The chain carries TRBV4-2 and TRBJ1-6; a weak D match, TRBD1 (6 bases). V lost 0 bases and J lost 9, with 12 bases in between. The CDR3 is 15 residues long. CDR1 LGHNA and CDR2 YNFKEQ come from the germline V gene. The CDR3 loop reads CASSQDPQGGSPLHF. CDR3 nucleotide sequence: TGTGCCAGCAGCCAAGATCCACAGGGTGGTTCACCCCTCCACTTT.

The chain employs TRBV9 and TRBJ2-1, with 10 nucleotides matching TRBD2. Germline V lookup: CDR1 SGDLS, CDR2 YYNGEE. The CDR3 extends over 18 amino acids. V gave up 3 bases and J gave up 4 bases; unmatched junction bases: 13. CDR3 sequence reads: CASSASLAGATAYNEQFF. DNA of the CDR3: TGTGCCAGCAGCGCCTCTCTAGCGGGGGCCACCGCTTACAATGAGCAGTTCTTC. Full variable domain (remainder filled in from reference TRBV9 and TRBJ2-1): DSGVTQTPKHLITATGQRVTLRCSPRSGDLSVYWYQQSLDQGLQFLIQYYNGEERAKGNILERFSAQQFPDLHSELNLSSLELGDSALYFCASSASLAGATAYNEQFFGPGTRLTVL.

The chain recombines TRBV5-1 with TRBJ1-2; 9 nucleotides agree with TRBD1. The CDR3 is 16 amino acids. The germline CDR1 and CDR2 sequences are SGHRS and YFSETQ. V trimming: 1 base; J trimming: 3 bases; junction bases outside the gene matches: 7. CDR3 loop: CASSLSPGQGDYGYTF. DNA for the CDR3: TGCGCCAGCAGCTTGTCCCCGGGACAGGGAGACTATGGCTACACCTTC.

The chain links TRBV29-1 to TRBJ1-5, with 11 bases aligning to TRBD1. Per the germline V gene, CDR1 is SQVTM and CDR2 is ANQGSEA. The CDR3 is 14 residues long. V was clipped by 4 bases and J by 6 bases; unmatched bases: 5. The CDR3 here is CSVADRGLGQPQHF. The CDR3 region has the DNA TGCAGCGTTGCGGACAGGGGGCTTGGTCAGCCCCAGCATTTT. Full variable domain (remainder filled in from reference TRBV29-1 and TRBJ1-5): SAVISQKPSRDICQRGTSLTIQCQVDSQVTMMFWYRQQPGQSLTLIATANQGSEATYESGFVIDKFPISRPNLTFSTLTVSNMSPEDSSIYLCSVADRGLGQPQHFGDGTRLSIL.

This chain joins TRBV6-5 and TRBJ2-5, with 9 bases aligning to TRBD2. V shed 0 bases and J 0 bases; nucleotides not matched to a gene: 2. The CDR3 sequence is 16 residues long. CDR1 and CDR2 from the germline V gene are MNHEY and SVGAGI. CDR3 residues: CASSYSSSGDQETQYF. Written as DNA, the CDR3 is TGTGCCAGCAGTTACTCGTCTAGCGGGGACCAAGAGACCCAGTACTTC.

The chain carries TRBV29-1 and TRBJ2-1; D is unresolved. The CDR3 covers 13 residues. Germline CDR1 SQVTM, CDR2 ANQGSEA. The CDR3 nucleotides are TGCACCGTACACCTTTCATTGGTCCATGAGCAGTTCTTC. The encoded protein is CTVHLSLVHEQFF.